This record looks at one TCR beta chain sequence and its context. There is no known antigen for this receptor. No much larger clone exists at a distance of one base, and base qualities are not known. The library was prepared using the immunoSEQ multiplex PCR assay. The paper's data handling went like this. To diagnose cytomegalovirus status from the catalog of TCR beta chain sequences, a statistical classification framework was built. Drawn from immuneACCESS, this table holds only the in-frame rearrangements with V and J called that TCRdb kept. Clones are partly lost; checked studies trace under half to an unresolved V gene and leave the rest unexplained. From that table come the V and J calls and clone size; the DNA was used to work out D and trimming. This sample holds under 150,000 clones; 70% to 90% were observed only once. The ten largest clones capture 8.5% to 9.5% of the sample. Taken from the germline V gene (reference sequence), the CDR1 and CDR2 loops are LNHDA and SQIVND. The CDR3 goes from the cysteine to the phenylalanine over 15 residues. The kept DNA is CDR3 alone, 45 bases in frame from the first base. V ends up 5 bases short and J 1 base short, with an unmatched junction base count of 4.

This sample was included in a study of cytomegalovirus exposure and HLA in healthy donors (dated by TCRdb to the late 2010s). Describing the broader study: A later analysis indicated that the roughly 120 validation repertoires were generated on the platform also employed for the 700 or so repertoires of the first cohort. The aim of the study was to test whether cataloging public T cell receptors could identify signatures of past pathogen exposure. A separate validation cohort of approximately 130 different subjects was used in addition to the roughly 700-subject first cohort. To predict cytomegalovirus infection status, the study brought together high-throughput TCR immunosequencing, statistical association of individual TCRs with disease status, and machine learning. The study at large found these results: The validation cohort had no HLA typing available for a later analysis, so co-occurrence within that cohort was assessed over all 120 or so repertoires. In vitro tests confirmed that a few of the cytomegalovirus-associated TCR beta chains recognize cytomegalovirus antigens. The authors suggested that the approach could potentially be generalized to other disease states and immunological phenotypes. The classifier was reported to diagnose cytomegalovirus status with high specificity and sensitivity in both the original and validation cohorts. The study listed over 150 TCR beta chains as associated with cytomegalovirus. Most TCR sequences were seen in very few donors, while some public TCRs were found in many individuals. Subsequent analysis determined that TCRs grouped into clusters in the first cohort also showed a tendency toward co-occurrence across the roughly 130 validation repertoires, and 85% to 95% of cluster scores exceeded 0.

The donors were included in the validation cohort of approximately 120 subjects, a group kept apart from the approximately 670-subject first cohort. This clonotype originated in a man in his late teens or twenties in good health and CMV-seropositive. Recombination linked TRBV19 to TRBJ1-5, and 8 junction bases match TRBD1. The sample was PBMCs. The CDR3 here reads CASSDGTGSNQPQHF. The nucleotides read TGTGCCAGTAGTGATGGGACAGGCAGCAATCAGCCCCAGCATTTT.